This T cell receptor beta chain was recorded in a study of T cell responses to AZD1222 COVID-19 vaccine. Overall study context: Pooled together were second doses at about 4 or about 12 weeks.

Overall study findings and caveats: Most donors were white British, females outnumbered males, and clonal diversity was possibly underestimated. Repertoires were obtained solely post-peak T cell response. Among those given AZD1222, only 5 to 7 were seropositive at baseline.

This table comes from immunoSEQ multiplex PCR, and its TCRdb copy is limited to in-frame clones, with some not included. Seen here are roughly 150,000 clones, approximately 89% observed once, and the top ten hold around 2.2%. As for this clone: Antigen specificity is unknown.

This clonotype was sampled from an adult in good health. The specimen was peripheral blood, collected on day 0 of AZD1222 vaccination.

Here the CDR3 DNA reads TGTGCCAGCAGCGAGGGACAGCGTGCTAGCACAGATACGCAGTATTTT. The encoded protein is CASSEGQRASTDTQYF. The J gene is TRBJ2-3, the V gene TRBV7-9; 7 positions agree with TRBD1. Per germline, CDR1 SEHNR and CDR2 FQNEAQ (reference sequence). Trimming at V came to 5 bases and at J to 0 bases, leaving 8 bases not matched to a gene. There are 16 residues in the CDR3. The entire variable domain, with the rest obtained from reference TRBV7-9 and TRBJ2-3, is as follows: DTGVSQNPRHKITKRGQNVTFRCDPISEHNRLYWYRQTLGQGPEFLTYFQNEAQLEKSRLLSDRFSAERPKGSFSTLEIQRTEQGDSAMYLCASSEGQRASTDTQYFGPGTRLTVL.